A selection of T cell receptor beta chains follows, all from one sample in a study of T-cell reconstitution after alpha-beta-depleted transplantation in children. In TCRdb, the PCR reads were re-called with MiXCR into one record per CDR3 protein. In the table there are hundreds of thousands of distinct CDR3 sequences, roughly 7.8% of which are singletons. The sample was peripheral blood, taken 360 days after TCRalphabeta/CD19-depleted stem cell transplant. These receptor sequences come from a female patient between 2 and 15 years old who had a stem cell transplant for Fanconi anemia, so the T cells may come from the graft donor. Both conserved end residues are part of each CDR3. Fields, in order: clone size, D gene, J gene, V gene, CDR3 protein, CDR3 DNA. The D gene is left open where the match is weak. Not every row has a clone size; where given, it reads once, few, many or a size class.

>-|-|TRBJ1-2|TRBV28
CASSLLRLYGYTF
TGTGCCAGCAGTTTACTCCGACTCTATGGCTACACCTTC
>many|-|TRBJ2-3|TRBV7-9
CASSLFRGGTDTQYF
TGTGCCAGCAGCTTATTTCGGGGCGGCACAGATACGCAGTATTTT
>-|-|TRBJ2-4|TRBV20-1
CSARVAEKGSIAKNIQYF
TGCAGTGCTAGGGTAGCGGAGAAGGGTTCTATAGCCAAAAACATTCAGTACTTC
>few|-|TRBJ1-1|TRBV14
CASSQVLGGTEAFF
TGTGCCAGCAGCCAAGTTTTAGGCGGCACTGAAGCTTTCTTT
>many|TRBD2|TRBJ2-7|TRBV9
CASSVVPAGVYEQYF
TGTGCCAGCAGCGTAGTCCCAGCGGGAGTGTACGAGCAGTACTTC
>many|TRBD1|TRBJ2-7|TRBV5-1
CASSPGQQFYEQYF
TGCGCCAGCAGCCCGGGACAGCAATTTTACGAGCAGTACTTC
>-|-|TRBJ1-1|TRBV7-3
CASSLNRPGATEAFF
TGTGCCAGCAGCTTAAACAGGCCCGGGGCGACTGAAGCTTTCTTT
>-|-|TRBJ2-3|TRBV7-8
CASSLDLGGPYTDTQYF
TGTGCCAGCAGCTTAGACTTGGGGGGGCCCTACACAGATACGCAGTATTTT
>many|-|TRBJ1-1|TRBV12-3/TRBV12-4
CASSLSRGFNTEAFF
TGTGCCAGCAGTTTAAGTAGAGGGTTCAACACTGAAGCTTTCTTT
>many|-|TRBJ2-7|TRBV6-6
CASRDGGGYEQYF
TGTGCCAGCAGGGATGGTGGGGGCTACGAGCAGTACTTC
>many|-|TRBJ2-1|TRBV6-4
CASSDSITSPYNEQFF
TGTGCCAGCAGTGACTCGATCACTAGCCCGTACAATGAGCAGTTCTTC
>many|-|TRBJ2-7|TRBV27
CASSASLGRAEHEQYF
TGTGCCAGCAGTGCCTCCCTAGGAAGGGCCGAACACGAGCAGTACTTC
>-|-|TRBJ2-3|TRBV7-3
CASSFSGENTDTQYF
TGTGCCAGCAGCTTCTCGGGAGAGAACACAGATACGCAGTATTTT
>many|-|TRBJ2-1|TRBV6-4
CASSDYGGSNEQFF
TGTGCCAGCAGTGACTACGGGGGCAGCAATGAGCAGTTCTTC
>many|-|TRBJ2-5|TRBV20-1
CSARDDRGETQYF
TGCAGTGCTAGAGATGATCGGGGGGAGACCCAGTACTTC
>many|-|TRBJ2-7|TRBV12-3/TRBV12-4
CASRTGHYPTYEQYF
TGTGCCAGCAGAACAGGACACTACCCAACCTACGAGCAGTACTTC
>many|TRBD2|TRBJ2-1|TRBV6-2/TRBV6-3
CASSYSSLADPIF
TGTGCCAGCAGTTACTCGTCACTAGCGGACCCCATCTTC
>many|-|TRBJ2-1|TRBV5-1
CASSLVNSYNEQFF
TGCGCCAGCAGCTTGGTAAACAGCTACAATGAGCAGTTCTTC
>many|-|TRBJ2-3|TRBV5-1
CASSSAAADTQYF
TGCGCCAGCAGCTCTGCAGCAGCAGATACGCAGTATTTT
>few|TRBD2|TRBJ2-5|TRBV20-1
CSASGLAGGRMETQYF
TGCAGTGCTTCGGGACTAGCGGGGGGTAGGATGGAGACCCAGTACTTC
>-|-|TRBJ2-5|TRBV6-2/TRBV6-3
CASSYSSIGENQYF
TGTGCCAGCAGTTACTCAAGCATCGGAGAGAACCAGTACTTC
>-|TRBD1|TRBJ2-5|TRBV3-1
CAFCFWDREETQYF
TGTGCCTTCTGTTTCTGGGACAGGGAAGAGACCCAGTACTTC
>-|TRBD1|TRBJ1-2|TRBV11-2
CASRSTGVDYGYTF
TGTGCCAGCAGATCGACAGGGGTGGACTATGGCTACACCTTC
>many|TRBD1|TRBJ2-7|TRBV29-1
CSVDLGGTGKNEQYF
TGCAGCGTTGATCTGGGAGGGACAGGGAAAAACGAGCAGTACTTC
>-|-|TRBJ1-1|TRBV5-6
CASSLGQVTEAFF
TGTGCCAGCAGCTTGGGGCAGGTCACTGAAGCTTTCTTT
>many|-|TRBJ2-7|TRBV12-3/TRBV12-4
CASSLWVGTRYEQYF
TGTGCCAGCAGTTTATGGGTGGGAACGAGGTACGAGCAGTACTTC
>many|-|TRBJ2-3|TRBV12-3/TRBV12-4
CASSFTGSSTDTQYF
TGTGCCAGCAGCTTTACTGGATCTAGCACAGATACGCAGTATTTT
>many|TRBD2|TRBJ2-1|TRBV28
CASSLPGRLIYNEQFF
TGTGCCAGCAGTTTGCCCGGGAGGCTGATCTACAATGAGCAGTTCTTC
>few|TRBD1|TRBJ1-4|TRBV3-1
CASSPDRGEEKLFF
TGTGCCAGCAGCCCGGACAGGGGAGAGGAAAAACTGTTTTTT
>-|-|TRBJ2-5|TRBV7-8
CASSLDGTVETQYF
TGTGCCAGCAGCTTAGACGGGACCGTAGAGACCCAGTACTTC
>many|-|TRBJ2-1|TRBV10-2
CATGGANEQFF
TGCGCCACAGGGGGGGCTAATGAGCAGTTCTTC
>many|-|TRBJ2-4|TRBV6-2/TRBV6-3
CASSYGMYRNLAKNIQYF
TGTGCCAGCAGTTACGGGATGTACCGCAACCTAGCCAAAAACATTCAGTACTTC
>-|-|TRBJ1-2|TRBV3-1
CASSQERSRLHF
TGTGCCAGCAGCCAAGAGAGGTCACGGCTTCACTTC
>-|-|TRBJ2-5|TRBV18
CASSPVTEQETQYF
TGTGCCAGCTCACCAGTCACAGAACAAGAGACCCAGTACTTC